Below are 16 T cell receptor beta chains sequenced from a single sample in a study of Ad26.COV2.S vaccination and SARS-CoV-2 variants. As for treatment: approximately 18 received Ad26.COV2.S at low or high dose, single or two shots; 5 received placebo; per-sample allocation not given. It was on day 63 after the first vaccine or placebo injection that samples were taken. Data came from immunoSEQ multiplex PCR; TCRdb stores just in-frame clones and leaves some out. Seen here are under 550,000 clones, 80% to 95% observed once, and the top ten hold 12%. Sample: peripheral blood, taken in a trial of Ad26.COV2.S vaccine versus placebo. All receptors derive from a person between 18 and 65 years old who received the Ad26.COV2.S COVID-19 vaccine or a placebo.

V is TRBV7-9 and J is TRBJ2-1; D might be TRBD1 or TRBD2, each matching 5 bases. The CDR3 consists of 16 residues. CDR1 and CDR2 from the germline V gene are SEHNR and FQNEAQ (reference sequence). The V end lost 6 bases, the J end lost 3 bases, and 18 bases lay between the germline ends. The CDR3 DNA is TGTGCCAGCAGAACGGGGCTGGGCGACTTCTACAATGAGCAGTTCTTC. It encodes CASRTGLGDFYNEQFF.

The J gene is TRBJ1-4, the V gene TRBV19; TRBD1 aligns across 9 bases. The ends lost 5 bases at V and 7 bases at J; junction bases unmatched: 8. This CDR3 spans 15 amino acids. Germline V gives CDR1 LNHDA, CDR2 SQIVND (reference sequence). CDR3 DNA sequence: TGTGCCAGTAGTCCACAGGGGGCGGGCGGTGAAAAACTGTTTTTT. Translating it yields CASSPQGAGGEKLFF.

The chain uses TRBV6-2 or TRBV6-3 and TRBJ2-5; 7 bases are a match to TRBD2. The CDR3 covers 15 residues. The germline CDR1 and CDR2 sequences are MNHEY and SVGEGT. Trimming took 4 bases from V and 5 from J; bases not matched to a gene: 10. CDR3 bases: TGTGCCAGCAGTTCCACCGGGACCGGGAGGGAGACCCAGTACTTC. Protein sequence: CASSSTGTGRETQYF.

About this clone: Other nucleotide sequences in the sample specify the same CDR3. This chain connects TRBV20-1 to TRBJ2-7; D remains unclear. CDR1 is DFQATT, CDR2 SNEGSKA, per germline (reference sequence). CDR3 size: 11 residues. Trimming took off 0 bases at V and 6 bases at J, with 6 bases between the two ends. The chain's CDR3 is CSARDLAEQYF. The CDR3 nucleotides read TGCAGTGCTAGAGATCTGGCCGAGCAGTACTTC.

The chain employs TRBV19 and TRBJ2-1; the match to TRBD2 covers 10 bases. V shed 4 bases, J shed 4 bases, and the junction held 16 bases outside the gene matches. Germline CDR1 reads LNHDA; CDR2 reads SQIVND (reference sequence). The CDR3 runs 19 residues. CDR3 DNA: TGTGCCAGTAGTACTCGTTATCGGGCTAGCGGGAGAGGGTACAATGAGCAGTTCTTC. As protein: CASSTRYRASGRGYNEQFF.

This clone showed up just a few times. The chain uses TRBV19 and TRBJ1-1, with D perhaps matching TRBD1 (6 bases). The V end lost 5 bases, the J end lost 4 bases, and 17 bases lay between the germline ends. The CDR3 consists of 15 residues. Germline V lookup: CDR1 LNHDA, CDR2 SQIVND (reference sequence). CDR3 bases: TGTGCCAGTAGTGGAACCGCAGGGGTGGGCACTGAAGCTTTCTTT. It specifies CASSGTAGVGTEAFF. The full variable domain, its missing parts supplied by reference TRBV19 and TRBJ1-1, is DGGITQSPKYLFRKEGQNVTLSCEQNLNHDAMYWYRQDPGQGLRLIYYSQIVNDFQKGDIAEGYSVSREKKESFPLTVTSAQKNPTAFYLCASSGTAGVGTEAFFGQGTRLTVV.

This clone was observed a few times. At the DNA level, this CDR3 is encoded by other sequences in the same sample as well. The V call is TRBV7-9, the J call TRBJ1-1, with unresolved D. This CDR3 has 13 residues. The ends were cut back, 1 base at V and 5 bases at J, with 8 bases in the middle. Germline V gene lookup returns CDR1 SEHNR and CDR2 FQNEAQ (reference sequence). CDR3 sequence: CASSLDEGTEAFF. Here the CDR3 DNA reads TGTGCCAGCAGCTTAGACGAGGGAACTGAAGCTTTCTTT.

The chain recombines TRBV5-1 with TRBJ2-1; 8 nucleotides agree with TRBD2. V trimming: 1 base; J trimming: 8 bases; junction bases outside the gene matches: 8. The CDR3 covers 15 residues. Per germline, CDR1 SGHRS and CDR2 YFSETQ. In nucleotides, the CDR3 is TGCGCCAGCAGCTTGAGAGCGGGAGTGAGCGATGAGCAGTTCTTC. Its translation: CASSLRAGVSDEQFF.

The chain is built from TRBV19 and TRBJ1-1; D ambiguous. Germline CDR1 and CDR2: LNHDA and SQIVND (reference sequence). The CDR3 length is 18 residues. Between the trimmed V and J ends, which lost 0 bases and 2 bases, there was a span of 19 bases. CDR3 protein: CASSIDIGLILPNTEAFF. In DNA form, the CDR3 reads TGTGCCAGTAGTATAGATATAGGACTCATCCTCCCCAACACTGAAGCTTTCTTT.

The DNA for the CDR3 is TGTGCCAGCAGTTTACTCTACAGGGGAGGCTACACCTTC. It specifies CASSLLYRGGYTF. This chain connects TRBV12-3 or TRBV12-4 to TRBJ1-2, with 7 bases that match TRBD1. V gave up 2 bases and J gave up 8 bases; unmatched junction bases: 5. The CDR3 runs to 13 residues.

The chain recombines TRBV27 with TRBJ2-2; 7 nucleotides agree with TRBD2. CDR1 and CDR2 (germline): MNHEY, SMNVEV (reference sequence). There are 15 residues in the CDR3. V gave up 6 bases and J gave up 9 bases; unmatched junction bases: 13. The DNA for the CDR3 is TGTGCCAGCAGCAGAGAGCGGGATAGGTACCGGGAGCTGTTTTTT. It is translated as CASSRERDRYRELFF.

The chain combines TRBV28 with TRBJ2-2; TRBD1 agrees at 7 bases. Germline assignment: CDR1 MDHEN and CDR2 SYDVKM. The CDR3 contains 14 residues. J gave up 6 bases and V 6 bases, and 7 bases lay outside the gene matches. CDR3 bases: TGTGCCAGCAGGGTCAGGGGGAGTGCCGGGGAGCTGTTTTTT. Its protein is CASRVRGSAGELFF. The full variable domain, with the rest looked up from reference TRBV28 and TRBJ2-2, is DVKVTQSSRYLVKRTGEKVFLECVQDMDHENMFWYRQDPGLGLRLIYFSYDVKMKEKGDIPEGYSVSREKKERFSLILESASTNQTSMYLCASRVRGSAGELFFGEGSRLTVL.

This chain uses TRBV7-2 with TRBJ2-4; D call uncertain. Trimming took 5 bases from V and 11 from J, leaving 16 bases between them. There are 13 residues in the CDR3. The germline V gene encodes CDR1 SGHTA and CDR2 FQGNSA. CDR3 DNA: TGTGCCAGCAGCCCCCGGATTGATAGTGTTCAGTACTTC. This gives the protein CASSPRIDSVQYF.

V and J are TRBV11-1 and TRBJ2-7, with 7 positions matching TRBD1. V gave up 3 bases and J gave up 2 bases; unmatched junction bases: 4. CDR1 SGHAT and CDR2 FQDESV come from the germline V gene (reference sequence). CDR3 size: 14 residues. This CDR3 is CASSLAGTAYEQYF. The DNA of the CDR3 is TGTGCCAGCAGCTTGGCCGGGACAGCCTACGAGCAGTACTTC.

The genes are TRBV10-3 and TRBJ2-2; maybe TRBD1 (6 bases). The germline gives CDR1 ENHRY, CDR2 SYGVKD. V shed 3 bases and J shed 2 bases, with 7 bases lying between them. The CDR3 is 14 residues long. The DNA for the CDR3 is TGTGCCATCAGTGACAGGGGAAACACCGGGGAGCTGTTTTTT. Its translation is CAISDRGNTGELFF.

This chain joins TRBV5-1 and TRBJ2-5; TRBD1 aligns across 10 bases. Per the germline V gene, CDR1 is SGHRS and CDR2 is YFSETQ. The J segment lost 4 bases and the V segment lost 3 bases, leaving 0 bases of the junction unmatched. The CDR3 is made up of 13 amino acids. The CDR3 DNA reads TGCGCCAGCAGCTGGACAGGGGGAGAGACCCAGTACTTC. This gives the protein CASSWTGGETQYF.